The 28 T cell receptor beta chains given below trace back to one sample, sequenced in a study of blood T cell repertoires in COVID-19. This table comes from immunoSEQ multiplex PCR, and its TCRdb copy is limited to in-frame clones, with some not included. This table has around 40,000 clones, 75% to 85% appearing once. Sequencing was carried out using peripheral blood. The receptors shown here come from a human donor in a cohort sampled during active COVID-19.

The J gene is TRBJ2-7, the V gene TRBV13; TRBD1 aligns across 7 bases. J gave up 0 bases and V 5 bases, and 4 bases lay outside the gene matches. The CDR3 covers 14 residues. The germline gives CDR1 PRHDT, CDR2 FYEKMQ (reference sequence). The CDR3 sequence is CASSEGTVSYEQYF. CDR3 in DNA: TGTGCCAGCAGCGAAGGGACAGTCTCCTACGAGCAGTACTTC.

This chain joins TRBV19 and TRBJ1-1, with D hard to call. CDR1 LNHDA and CDR2 SQIVND come from the germline V gene (reference sequence). The CDR3 is 14 residues long. V lost 8 bases and J lost 5, with 18 bases in between. CDR3 sequence (DNA): TGTGCCAGTCCCCCGTCGGAGGGAGGGACTGAAGCTTTCTTT. Translated, it gives CASPPSEGGTEAFF. Variable domain in full (rest from reference TRBV19 and TRBJ1-1): DGGITQSPKYLFRKEGQNVTLSCEQNLNHDAMYWYRQDPGQGLRLIYYSQIVNDFQKGDIAEGYSVSREKKESFPLTVTSAQKNPTAFYLCASPPSEGGTEAFFGQGTRLTVV.

The chain carries TRBV30 and TRBJ1-5; D is possibly TRBD1 (6 bases). The CDR3 totals 15 residues. Germline V gene data show CDR1 as GTSNPN and CDR2 as SVGIG (reference sequence). V gave up 2 bases and J gave up 0 bases, with 11 bases separating them. CDR3 DNA sequence: TGTGCCTGGAGTCATCGGACAGATAGCAATCAGCCCCAGCATTTT. It codes for CAWSHRTDSNQPQHF.

The V and J genes are TRBV6-1 and TRBJ2-7, with TRBD1 identical over 9 bases. The length of the CDR3 is 15 residues. V lost 3 bases, J lost 5 bases, and 8 bases stayed unmatched. The germline gives CDR1 MNHNS, CDR2 SASEGT. This chain's CDR3 is CASSERDRAFDEQYF. In DNA form, the CDR3 reads TGTGCCAGCAGTGAGCGGGACAGGGCTTTTGACGAGCAGTACTTC.

V usage is TRBV7-9 and J usage is TRBJ1-2; 7 bases map to TRBD1. With V trimmed by 5 bases and J by 2 bases, 5 bases remained unmatched. Germline CDR1 SEHNR, CDR2 FQNEAQ (reference sequence). CDR3 length equals 14 residues. The CDR3 region has the DNA TGTGCCAGCAGCCTCCAGACAGGGAACTATGGCTACACCTTC. It encodes CASSLQTGNYGYTF.

This clone turned up a few times. The V and J genes are TRBV9 and TRBJ2-2, with D perhaps TRBD1 (6 bases). The CDR3 is made up of 14 amino acids. CDR1 and CDR2 (germline): SGDLS, YYNGEE. The V gene lost 4 bases and the J gene lost 5 bases, with 12 bases spanning the gap. This CDR3 reads CASSPRQATGELFF. The CDR3 DNA reads as TGTGCCAGCAGCCCCCGACAGGCGACCGGGGAGCTGTTTTTT.

This sequence joins TRBV27 and TRBJ2-7, with a possible D match to TRBD2 (6 bases). Deletions cut 5 bases from V and 3 bases from J, with 17 bases between. Germline V gene data show CDR1 as MNHEY and CDR2 as SMNVEV (reference sequence). The CDR3 sequence is 15 residues long. CDR3 nucleotide sequence: TGTGCCAGCAGTGGAGGGCAGGGAATGCGCTACGAGCAGTACTTC. Protein sequence: CASSGGQGMRYEQYF.

The genes are TRBV3-1 (or the pseudogene TRBV3-2) and TRBJ2-7; TRBD2 matches at 7 bases. The V segment lost 1 base and the J segment 4 bases; nucleotides outside the gene matches: 7. Germline lookup yields CDR1 LGHDT and CDR2 YNNKEL (reference sequence). The CDR3 runs 15 residues. The DNA of the CDR3 is TGTGCCAGCAGCCAAGTCGGCAGCGGGATATACGAGCAGTACTTC. It codes for CASSQVGSGIYEQYF.

The genes are TRBV6-5 and TRBJ2-7; 7 nucleotides agree with TRBD2. Germline trimming cut 4 bases from V and 6 bases from J; bases unmatched to any gene: 3. Per the germline V gene, CDR1 is MNHEY and CDR2 is SVGAGI. The CDR3 sequence is 12 residues long. The DNA of the CDR3 is TGTGCCAGCAGTTTCGGGGGGTCCGAGCAGTACTTC. Its translation is CASSFGGSEQYF.

The chain combines TRBV5-1 with TRBJ1-1; TRBD1 aligns across 10 bases. The J segment lost 0 bases and the V segment lost 1 base, leaving 9 bases of the junction unmatched. CDR1 and CDR2 (germline): SGHRS, YFSETQ. The CDR3 covers 18 residues. CDR3 nucleotides: TGCGCCAGCAGCTTGTGGGACGGGACAGGGGCCATGAACACTGAAGCTTTCTTT. Protein product: CASSLWDGTGAMNTEAFF.

V usage is TRBV30 and J usage is TRBJ1-6; weak D call: TRBD1 (6 bases). V lost 2 bases and J 2 bases, leaving 7 bases between the germline ends. This CDR3 is built from 14 residues. Germline V lookup: CDR1 GTSNPN, CDR2 SVGIG (reference sequence). CDR3 region: CAWSPGAYNSPLHF. The CDR3 nucleotides are TGTGCCTGGAGTCCAGGGGCCTATAATTCACCCCTCCACTTT.

This clone has a single count. The rearrangement joins TRBV4-3 to TRBJ1-2; no definite D call. Between the trimmed V and J ends, which lost 0 bases and 2 bases, there was a span of 4 bases. The CDR3 length is 13 residues. CDR1 and CDR2 (germline): LGHNA, YSLEER. The CDR3 DNA reads as TGCGCCAGCAGCCAAGATGGCAACTATGGCTACACCTTC. It translates to CASSQDGNYGYTF.

V gene TRBV9 combines with J gene TRBJ1-3; D unclear. V was pared by 6 bases and J by 0 bases, with 16 bases between. This CDR3 has 16 residues. The germline V gene has CDR1 SGDLS and CDR2 YYNGEE. CDR3 region: CASTINAGASGNTIYF. CDR3 bases: TGTGCCAGCACGATCAACGCCGGAGCCTCTGGAAACACCATATATTTT.

The rearrangement joins TRBV10-3 to TRBJ1-1; a possible D gene is TRBD1 (6 bases). This CDR3 has 13 residues. Deletions cut 9 bases from V and 1 base from J, with 12 bases between. CDR1 is ENHRY and CDR2 is SYGVKD in the germline V gene. The CDR3: CAMNGQPNTEAFF. Here the CDR3 DNA reads TGTGCCATGAATGGACAGCCGAACACTGAAGCTTTCTTT.

The chain links TRBV5-1 to TRBJ2-7; D is perhaps TRBD1 (6 bases). Germline-derived CDR1 and CDR2 are SGHRS and YFSETQ. Trimming took off 0 bases at V and 2 bases at J, with 9 bases between the two ends. This CDR3 is 14 amino acids long. CDR3 DNA sequence: TGCGCCAGCAGCTTGGCCGGACAGACCTACGAGCAGTACTTC. Translating gives CASSLAGQTYEQYF. Full variable domain (outside the CDR3, taken from reference TRBV5-1 and TRBJ2-7): KAGVTQTPRYLIKTRGQQVTLSCSPISGHRSVSWYQQTPGQGLQFLFEYFSETQRNKGNFPGRFSGRQFSNSRSEMNVSTLELGDSALYLCASSLAGQTYEQYFGPGTRLTVT.

This chain uses TRBV29-1 with TRBJ2-4; weak D call: TRBD1 (5 bases). The CDR3 extends over 12 amino acids. Trimming stripped 1 base from V and 9 bases from J, with 10 bases between. The germline V gene encodes CDR1 SQVTM and CDR2 ANQGSEA. CDR3 sequence: CSVEVAGSIQYF. As DNA, the CDR3 is TGCAGCGTTGAAGTCGCAGGGTCCATTCAGTACTTC.

The chain is built from TRBV28 and TRBJ1-4, with D perhaps matching TRBD1 (6 bases). The germline V and J ends were trimmed by 5 bases and 8 bases, with 18 bases remaining between them. The CDR3 spans 15 residues. Germline values: CDR1 MDHEN, CDR2 SYDVKM. CDR3: CASSIQDPTGEKLFF. The CDR3 DNA is TGTGCCAGCAGTATACAAGACCCAACAGGGGAAAAACTGTTTTTT.

The J gene is TRBJ1-1, the V gene TRBV15; D unclear. With 0 bases removed from V and 0 bases from J, the gap between germline ends came to 5 bases. The CDR3 has 14 amino acids. Germline CDR1 LNHNV, CDR2 YYDKDF (reference sequence). CDR3 sequence: CATSRDAVNTEAFF. The CDR3 bases are TGTGCCACCAGCAGAGATGCGGTGAACACTGAAGCTTTCTTT.

This chain links TRBV5-4 with TRBJ1-1; the D is unclear. CDR1 and CDR2 from the germline V gene are SGHNT and YYREEE (reference sequence). The CDR3 has 15 residues. V lost 0 bases and J 1 base, leaving 10 bases between the germline ends. The CDR3 loop reads CASSLGAPGNTEAFF. The CDR3 DNA follows: TGTGCCAGCAGCTTGGGCGCCCCAGGGAACACTGAAGCTTTCTTT.

V is TRBV3-1 (or the pseudogene TRBV3-2) and J is TRBJ2-7; D may be TRBD2 (5 bases). The CDR3 spans 14 residues. Germline CDR1 reads LGHDT; CDR2 reads YNNKEL (reference sequence). V lost 1 base and J lost 2, with 9 bases in between. The CDR3 bases are TGTGCCAGCAGCCAAGCGGCGGGTCCCTACGAGCAGTACTTC. This codes for CASSQAAGPYEQYF.

The chain links TRBV7-8 to TRBJ2-3, with TRBD1 matching over 8 bases. CDR1 and CDR2 from the germline V gene are SGHVS and FQNEAQ. The CDR3 contains 16 residues. The V gene end was trimmed by 0 bases and the J gene end by 1 base; junction bases not matched to a gene: 3. CDR3 sequence (DNA): TGTGCCAGCAGCTTAGCGGGGGACAGGCGCACAGATACGCAGTATTTT. This translates into CASSLAGDRRTDTQYF.

The chain has TRBV6-1 and TRBJ2-7; 7 bases line up with TRBD2. The V segment lost 1 base and the J segment 11 bases; nucleotides outside the gene matches: 14. In germline, CDR1 is MNHNS, CDR2 SASEGT. The CDR3 is made up of 15 amino acids. CDR3 sequence (DNA): TGTGCCAGCAGTGAAGGTGTAGCGGGCTCGCGGGAAAAGTACTTC. Protein sequence: CASSEGVAGSREKYF.

The chain combines TRBV5-1 with TRBJ2-2; TRBD1 matches at 8 bases. The J segment lost 9 bases and the V segment lost 0 bases, leaving 7 bases of the junction unmatched. The CDR3 has 15 amino acids. Germline loops: CDR1 SGHRS, CDR2 YFSETQ. CDR3 loop: CASSLEGQAMWELFF. The CDR3 region has the DNA TGCGCCAGCAGCTTGGAGGGACAGGCAATGTGGGAGCTGTTTTTT.

The chain employs TRBV7-6 and TRBJ2-1, with 11 bases matching TRBD2. J was trimmed by 7 bases and V by 5 bases; bases with no gene match: 10. The CDR3 contains 16 residues. From germline, CDR1 is SGHVS and CDR2 FNYEAQ. The CDR3 loop is CASSPTGSGRANEQFF. For the CDR3, the DNA is TGTGCCAGCAGCCCCACAGGTAGCGGGAGGGCTAATGAGCAGTTCTTC. The full variable domain, completed using reference TRBV7-6 and TRBJ2-1, is GAGVSQSPRYKVTKRGQDVALRCDPISGHVSLYWYRQALGQGPEFLTYFNYEAQQDKSGLPNDRFSAERPEGSISTLTIQRTEQRDSAMYRCASSPTGSGRANEQFFGPGTRLTVL.

J is TRBJ1-5 and V is TRBV7-9, with D unresolved. The length of the CDR3 is 14 residues. Trimming left V 5 bases short and J 1 base short, with 9 bases between. Germline values: CDR1 SEHNR, CDR2 FQNEAQ (reference sequence). In nucleotides, the CDR3 is TGTGCCAGCAGCCAGGATATCAGCAATCAGCCCCAGCATTTT. The encoded protein is CASSQDISNQPQHF.

This rearrangement joins TRBV19 to TRBJ2-5; D is possibly TRBD2 (6 bases). CDR1 and CDR2 (germline): LNHDA, SQIVND (reference sequence). V was clipped by 1 base and J by 1 base, with 13 bases between them. This CDR3 has 16 residues. The CDR3 reads CASSIGASDFQETQYF. The CDR3 DNA reads TGTGCCAGTAGTATAGGAGCTAGCGACTTCCAAGAGACCCAGTACTTC. The full variable domain, completed using reference TRBV19 and TRBJ2-5, is DGGITQSPKYLFRKEGQNVTLSCEQNLNHDAMYWYRQDPGQGLRLIYYSQIVNDFQKGDIAEGYSVSREKKESFPLTVTSAQKNPTAFYLCASSIGASDFQETQYFGPGTRLLVL.

This rearrangement joins TRBV7-9 to TRBJ1-1, with 7 bases lining up with TRBD1. V lost 6 bases and J lost 4; bases outside the gene matches: 2. This CDR3 is built from 12 residues. The germline V gene encodes CDR1 SEHNR and CDR2 FQNEAQ (reference sequence). The CDR3 bases are TGTGCCAGCAGGACAGGGACCACTGAAGCTTTCTTT. Protein: CASRTGTTEAFF.

The chain combines TRBV7-9 with TRBJ1-5; TRBD1 might be the D (5 bases). The CDR3 length is 14 residues. The V and J ends lost 5 bases and 5 bases respectively, with 13 bases between them. The germline V gene encodes CDR1 SEHNR and CDR2 FQNEAQ (reference sequence). CDR3 bases: TGTGCCAGCAGCCCTATGGGAGGGGATCAGCCCCAGCATTTT. Protein product: CASSPMGGDQPQHF.